Each of the 26 T cell receptor beta chains below was sequenced from the same sample in a study of follicular helper T cells after annual influenza vaccination. Some clones are missing from TCRdb's copy, which holds only in-frame ones; the method was immunoSEQ multiplex PCR. The data show some 10,000 clones, 81% seen once. Time point: 2015-2016 season, pre-vaccination. Source: CXCR5+ CD38- circulating T follicular helper cells from blood, taken on the day of influenza vaccination. Documented subset: circulating Tfh, non-naive CD4+CXCR5+PD-1+ (ICOS+CD38+ or ICOS-CD38-). These receptors originate from an adult who received the influenza vaccine.

J is TRBJ1-3 and V is TRBV10-3, with 9 bases matching TRBD1. Germline V gene sequence: CDR1 ENHRY, CDR2 SYGVKD. J gave up 4 bases and V 11 bases, and 12 bases lay outside the gene matches. The CDR3 contains 15 residues. The CDR3 bases are TGTGCCTCAACCCCAGGGGACAGGGAAGGAAACACCATATATTTT. This sequence encodes CASTPGDREGNTIYF.

For the CDR3, the DNA is TGTGCCAGCAGCGGCCGGGACAGGGGGTCCTACGAGCAGTACTTC. Translation gives CASSGRDRGSYEQYF. The chain joins TRBV11-2 to TRBJ2-7; 11 positions agree with TRBD1. Trimming cost V 5 bases and J 1 base; bases outside gene matches: 4. This CDR3 spans 15 amino acids. CDR1 and CDR2 (germline): SGHAT, FQNNGV.

In its sample, this clone was seen a few times. J is TRBJ1-2 and V is TRBV19; 8 bases line up with TRBD1. Germline CDR1 and CDR2: LNHDA and SQIVND (reference sequence). With 4 bases clipped from V and 2 bases from J, the junction kept 6 bases outside the gene matches. The CDR3 runs to 15 residues. The CDR3 DNA is TGTGCCAGTAGTAACAGGGGGGGAAGAAACTATGGCTACACCTTC. Its protein product is CASSNRGGRNYGYTF.

V gene TRBV28 combines with J gene TRBJ2-5, with 10 bases lining up with TRBD1. The CDR3 has 14 amino acids. The germline V gene has CDR1 MDHEN and CDR2 SYDVKM. Trimming removed 4 bases from V and 6 bases from J; junction bases left unmatched: 5. The CDR3 sequence: CASSSAGQGKTQYF. CDR3 sequence (DNA): TGTGCCAGCAGTTCCGCGGGACAGGGGAAGACCCAGTACTTC.

The chain has TRBV18 and TRBJ1-5, with 7 positions matching TRBD1. This CDR3 is 14 amino acids long. J lost 4 bases, V lost 8 bases, and 8 bases had no gene match. Per the germline V gene, CDR1 is KGHSH and CDR2 is LQKENI. The CDR3 protein is CASTAGTVNQPQHF. The CDR3 coding sequence is TGTGCCAGCACCGCTGGGACAGTGAATCAGCCCCAGCATTTT.

In this sample, this clone turned up once. The chain carries TRBV6-1 and TRBJ1-5; possible D gene TRBD1, 6 bases. The germline V gene encodes CDR1 MNHNS and CDR2 SASEGT. This CDR3 comprises 15 residues. V lost 1 base, J lost 4 bases, and 11 bases lay in between. CDR3 region: CASSEVGGQNQPQHF. In DNA form, the CDR3 reads TGTGCCAGCAGTGAAGTGGGGGGGCAGAATCAGCCCCAGCATTTT.

This clone occurred once. The V and J genes are TRBV6-5 and TRBJ2-5, with D possibly called TRBD1 or TRBD2 (5 bases each). Germline V gives CDR1 MNHEY, CDR2 SVGAGI. V shed 8 bases and J shed 5 bases, with 12 bases lying between them. The CDR3 runs 12 residues. The CDR3 sequence is CASRWGFETQYF. The CDR3 bases are TGTGCCAGCCGGTGGGGGTTTGAGACCCAGTACTTC.

The chain couples TRBV19 to TRBJ1-1, with D perhaps TRBD1 (6 bases). This CDR3 is 15 amino acids long. The germline CDR1 and CDR2 sequences are LNHDA and SQIVND (reference sequence). V was cut by 7 bases and J by 1 base, with 16 bases left in between. CDR3 in amino acids: CASKGGKSGNTEAFF. The CDR3 bases are TGTGCCAGTAAGGGGGGGAAGTCGGGGAACACTGAAGCTTTCTTT.

This chain uses TRBV10-3 with TRBJ1-3; maybe TRBD1 (5 bases). V lost 11 bases and J lost 0, with 17 bases in between. CDR3 size: 15 residues. Germline V gene sequence: CDR1 ENHRY, CDR2 SYGVKD. This chain's CDR3 is CASGWGLGSGNTIYF. The CDR3 nucleotides are TGTGCCTCCGGCTGGGGCCTAGGCTCTGGAAACACCATATATTTT.

DNA of the CDR3: TGTGCCTGGAGTGGTCAGTCTAATGAAAAACTGTTTTTT. Translation: CAWSGQSNEKLFF. The gene calls are TRBV30 and TRBJ1-4, with unresolved D. Germline V gene lookup returns CDR1 GTSNPN and CDR2 SVGIG (reference sequence). The CDR3 runs to 13 residues. Trimming left V 1 base short and J 3 bases short, with 6 bases between.

The genes are TRBV20-1 and TRBJ2-1, with no clear D. This CDR3 is 11 amino acids long. V gave up 6 bases and J gave up 5 bases, with 8 bases separating them. The germline gives CDR1 DFQATT, CDR2 SNEGSKA (reference sequence). The CDR3 DNA reads TGCAGTGCCCAGCATCACAATGAGCAGTTCTTC. This gives the protein CSAQHHNEQFF.

This sequence joins TRBV29-1 and TRBJ2-3; the match to TRBD2 covers 9 bases. Germline V CDR1 and CDR2: SQVTM, ANQGSEA. The CDR3 runs 13 residues. CDR3 bases: TGCCGCGGGGGGGGGTCTAGCACAGATACGCAGTATTTT. Translation gives CRGGGSSTDTQYF.

This sequence joins TRBV2 and TRBJ1-4, with D maybe TRBD1 (5 bases). The CDR3 is 13 amino acids. In germline, CDR1 is SNHLY, CDR2 FYNNEI. Trimming removed 10 bases from V and 8 bases from J, with 17 bases in between. For the CDR3, the DNA is TGTGCCATCAGGCCGGGGACGAGCGAAAAACTGTTTTTT. It is translated as CAIRPGTSEKLFF.

This chain connects TRBV2 to TRBJ1-6, with D possibly matching TRBD1 (6 bases). Germline lookup yields CDR1 SNHLY and CDR2 FYNNEI. The germline V and J ends were trimmed by 4 bases and 7 bases, with 11 bases remaining between them. This CDR3 is built from 14 residues. The CDR3 DNA sequence: TGTGCCAGCAGTGTCCAGGGGCGGAATTCACCCCTCCACTTT. Translating it yields CASSVQGRNSPLHF. Drawing the rest from reference TRBV2 and TRBJ1-6, the complete variable domain is EPEVTQTPSHQVTQMGQEVILRCVPISNHLYFYWYRQILGQKVEFLVSFYNNEISEKSEIFDDQFSVERPDGSNFTLKIRSTKLEDSAMYFCASSVQGRNSPLHFGNGTRLTVT.

V is TRBV19 and J is TRBJ1-2, with D hard to call. The CDR3 spans 14 residues. V dropped 6 bases and J dropped 6 bases, with 17 bases sitting between them. Germline V gene lookup returns CDR1 LNHDA and CDR2 SQIVND (reference sequence). The CDR3 bases are TGTGCCAGTAGGGCCTCGGAGGCTTGGGATGGCTACACCTTC. This sequence encodes CASRASEAWDGYTF. The complete variable domain, with remaining parts taken from reference TRBV19 and TRBJ1-2, reads DGGITQSPKYLFRKEGQNVTLSCEQNLNHDAMYWYRQDPGQGLRLIYYSQIVNDFQKGDIAEGYSVSREKKESFPLTVTSAQKNPTAFYLCASRASEAWDGYTFGSGTRLTVV.

This chain joins TRBV29-1 and TRBJ2-7, with 9 bases fitting TRBD1. The CDR3 is 15 residues long. J was trimmed by 4 bases and V by 4 bases; bases with no gene match: 11. The germline V gene has CDR1 SQVTM and CDR2 ANQGSEA. The chain's CDR3 is CSVASGTGTKYEQYF. CDR3 bases: TGCAGCGTTGCGTCCGGGACAGGGACGAAATACGAGCAGTACTTC.

This chain links TRBV28 with TRBJ1-1; unclear D gene. V was shortened by 5 bases and J by 3 bases, with 19 bases between the two germline ends. The CDR3 extends over 16 amino acids. Germline V gene sequence: CDR1 MDHEN, CDR2 SYDVKM. This CDR3 reads CASSPRTVYGDTEAFF. Written as DNA, the CDR3 is TGTGCCAGCAGTCCCCGGACTGTTTATGGCGACACTGAAGCTTTCTTT.

The chain has TRBV2 and TRBJ2-1; TRBD2 might be the D (5 bases). Trimming left V 6 bases short and J 5 bases short, with 20 bases between. Germline CDR1 is SNHLY and CDR2 is FYNNEI. There are 16 residues in the CDR3. The chain's CDR3 is CASRPRGLGSHNEQFF. The CDR3 DNA reads as TGTGCCAGCAGACCACGAGGGCTGGGGAGCCACAATGAGCAGTTCTTC.

The chain recombines TRBV15 with TRBJ1-4; 10 bases match TRBD1. V lost 3 bases to trimming and J lost 7 bases; unmatched junction nucleotides: 5. The germline gives CDR1 LNHNV, CDR2 YYDKDF (reference sequence). This CDR3 spans 15 amino acids. The CDR3 protein is CATSRDRGLGEKLFF. The CDR3 DNA sequence: TGTGCCACCAGCAGGGACAGGGGGTTGGGTGAAAAACTGTTTTTT.

The gene calls are TRBV7-2 and TRBJ1-6, with D possibly TRBD1 on 5 matching bases. This CDR3 has 15 residues. The germline V and J ends were trimmed by 2 bases and 5 bases, with 10 bases remaining between them. Looked up from germline, CDR1 is SGHTA and CDR2 is FQGNSA. The CDR3 here is CASSLYPRDNSPLHF. The CDR3 DNA sequence: TGTGCCAGCAGCTTATATCCCAGGGATAATTCACCCCTCCACTTT.

This clone was seen more than once but under ten times. The chain uses TRBV5-4 and TRBJ2-7; TRBD2 matches 14 bases. Germline assignment: CDR1 SGHNT and CDR2 YYREEE (reference sequence). The ends lost 4 bases at V and 9 bases at J; junction bases unmatched: 9. This CDR3 comprises 15 residues. DNA for the CDR3: TGTGCCAGCAGCGAGGGACTAGCGGGGGCCTTAGGGCAGTACTTC. Its translation is CASSEGLAGALGQYF.

The chain employs TRBV7-2 and TRBJ2-7; D gene ambiguous. Trimming took off 1 base at V and 2 bases at J, with 6 bases between the two ends. CDR3 length: 13 amino acids. In germline, CDR1 is SGHTA, CDR2 FQGNSA. CDR3 amino acids: CASSLVGTYEQYF. DNA of the CDR3: TGTGCCAGCAGCTTAGTCGGAACCTACGAGCAGTACTTC.

The rearrangement joins TRBV2 to TRBJ1-1; D may be TRBD1 (5 bases). The CDR3 loop spans 13 amino acids. Germline V gives CDR1 SNHLY, CDR2 FYNNEI. V shed 2 bases and J shed 10 bases, with 14 bases lying between them. This CDR3 is CASSERQTVPAFF. CDR3 nucleotide sequence: TGTGCCAGCAGTGAACGGCAGACAGTACCAGCTTTCTTT.

A few counts support this clone. The rearrangement links TRBV19 to TRBJ2-2, with a weak D call TRBD2 (7 bases). Germline-derived CDR1 and CDR2 are LNHDA and SQIVND (reference sequence). Trimming left V 1 base short and J 4 bases short, with 10 bases between. This CDR3 region has 15 residues. The CDR3 sequence is CASSIAGEGTGELFF. The CDR3 region has the DNA TGTGCCAGTAGTATAGCAGGGGAGGGCACCGGGGAGCTGTTTTTT. The complete variable domain, with remaining parts taken from reference TRBV19 and TRBJ2-2, reads DGGITQSPKYLFRKEGQNVTLSCEQNLNHDAMYWYRQDPGQGLRLIYYSQIVNDFQKGDIAEGYSVSREKKESFPLTVTSAQKNPTAFYLCASSIAGEGTGELFFGEGSRLTVL.

The chain recombines TRBV6-5 with TRBJ1-3; no definite D call. Germline V lookup: CDR1 MNHEY, CDR2 SVGAGI. This CDR3 is built from 15 residues. Trimming removed 4 bases from V and 4 bases from J, with 14 bases in between. The CDR3 reads CASSSTGLGGNTIYF. CDR3 sequence (DNA): TGTGCCAGCAGTTCGACCGGGCTGGGGGGAAACACCATATATTTT.

This rearrangement joins TRBV5-8 to TRBJ1-3; D is uncertain. CDR1 and CDR2 from the germline V gene are SGHTS and YDEGEE. V lost 2 bases and J 0 bases, leaving 12 bases between the germline ends. CDR3 length: 16 residues. The DNA for the CDR3 is TGTGCCAGCAGCTTTTGGTCACCTCTCTCTGGAAACACCATATATTTT. Encoded protein: CASSFWSPLSGNTIYF.